The text below deals with one T cell receptor beta chain. No cognate antigen has been identified for it. Within one base of it there is no much larger clone, and no base qualities were kept. This entry comes from a study of blood T cell repertoires in COVID-19 (dated by TCRdb to about 2020). As for the study more broadly: Samples from collaborators originated in the United States, Italy and Spain and spanned both the acute and convalescent phases of COVID-19. The dataset comprised deeply sampled blood TCRbeta repertoires from subjects exposed to, actively infected with, or recovered from COVID-19. The material from the prospective study consisted of cDNA or gDNA derived from T cells, B-cell-depleted T cells, or PBMCs. The repertoires were released in a freely available public database meant as a resource for research on the immune response to SARS-CoV-2. Where HLA class I and class II types were available, the types were taken from metadata supplied by the sample provider, not from assay-based typing. Samples were obtained from the ongoing ImmuneRACE study (first 160 participants) and from over a thousand subjects provided by 6 global collaborators. The sample metadata nearly always contained a de-identified subject ID, COVID-19 status, age in years and sex.

The immunoSEQ Assay, a bias-controlled multiplex PCR, was used to amplify TCRbeta CDR3 regions from genomic DNA. From the authors' description of their analysis: Within the assay, amplification of reference gene primers was used to estimate how many nucleated cells each sample contained. Sequence reads were collapsed and filtered to measure the absolute abundance of every unique TCRbeta CDR3 rearrangement. For each sample, productive Simpson clonality was calculated as the square root of Simpson's diversity index across productive rearrangements. TCRdb mirrors the immuneACCESS table, restricted to in-frame sequences. Some clones are absent from its copies; in checked studies, under half trace to an unresolved V gene, and the reason for the others is unknown. The V and J calls and clone size are taken from that table; D and trimming were inferred from the DNA. This sample holds fewer than 200,000 clones; about 90% were observed only once. Jointly, the top ten make up roughly 8.9% of the sample.

In the prospective study, participants were roughly 18 to 90 years old, resided in around 25 geographic areas of the United States, and were enrolled through a virtual design. Cohort assignment in the prospective study relied on participant-reported clinical history from a screening survey and a study questionnaire. Recovered participants in ImmuneRACE Cohort 3 were defined as having two consecutive negative NP/OP PCR tests, clearance from a healthcare professional, or resolution of symptoms. Mobile phlebotomists in the prospective study collected whole blood, serum and a nasopharyngeal or oropharyngeal swab from every participant. Prospective study participants could optionally give additional blood draws and questionnaires over a roughly 2-month period. Blood samples from the prospective study were shipped frozen or at room temperature prior to DNA extraction. Summary of the overall study and its limitations: The quantity of clinical and demographic metadata differed by source and by participant and was supplied without curation.

The germline V gene encodes CDR1 SGHTA and CDR2 FQGNSA. V loses 2 bases, J loses 5 bases, and the germline ends lie 15 bases apart. From its cysteine to its phenylalanine, the CDR3 spans 16 amino acids. CDR3 DNA only is kept here, 48 bases in frame from base 1. In this chain, TRBV7-2 is recombined with TRBJ1-4; a weak D assignment points to TRBD1 (6 bases agree). Input material: PBMCs or T cells enriched from blood (not recorded which). The TCR comes from a woman in her late teens or twenties who had recovered from COVID-19. The CDR3 protein: CASSLNSRTVNEKLFF. The nucleotide sequence is TGTGCCAGCAGCTTAAATTCCAGGACAGTGAATGAAAAACTGTTTTTT.